The 20 T cell receptor beta chains below all came from one sample that was sequenced in a study of cytomegalovirus exposure and HLA in healthy donors. Profiled with immunoSEQ multiplex PCR; TCRdb holds only in-frame clones, not every one. The table records more than 95,000 clones, 85% to 95% of them present only once. Sequencing input: PBMCs. These receptor sequences come from a woman aged 18 to 35 in good health and CMV-seronegative.

This clone was recorded only once. The chain employs TRBV7-6 and TRBJ2-7, with D possibly matching TRBD2 (6 bases). The CDR3 is 15 amino acids. The germline V gene encodes CDR1 SGHVS and CDR2 FNYEAQ. V was cut by 5 bases and J by 0 bases, with 14 bases left in between. CDR3 region: CASSLGTHTSYEQYF. DNA for the CDR3: TGTGCCAGCAGCCTAGGGACTCACACCTCCTACGAGCAGTACTTC.

The chain combines TRBV5-1 with TRBJ2-7; possibly TRBD2 for D (6 bases). V was pared by 3 bases and J by 3 bases, with 13 bases between. Germline values: CDR1 SGHRS, CDR2 YFSETQ. The CDR3 consists of 14 residues. This CDR3 is CASSSGTGVYEQYF. CDR3 DNA sequence: TGCGCCAGCAGCTCCGGGACTGGGGTCTACGAGCAGTACTTC.

CDR3 loop: CASSPTSNTQYF. The CDR3, as DNA: TGTGCCAGCAGTCCTACCTCCAATACGCAGTATTTT. This sequence joins TRBV27 and TRBJ2-3, with D unclear. This CDR3 comprises 12 residues. Looked up from germline, CDR1 is MNHEY and CDR2 is SMNVEV (reference sequence). V gave up 5 bases and J gave up 7 bases, with 10 bases separating them.

V is TRBV6-6 and J is TRBJ2-1; TRBD2 matches at 11 bases. The CDR3 has 15 amino acids. Germline V CDR1 and CDR2: MNHNY, SVGAGI (reference sequence). V was pared by 6 bases and J by 9 bases, with 10 bases of the junction left unmatched. DNA for the CDR3: TGTGCCAGCAGCCTCAAACTAGCGGGAGTTGCTGAGCAGTTCTTC. The encoded protein is CASSLKLAGVAEQFF.

CDR3 loop: CSARVGKPQHF. Written as DNA, the CDR3 is TGCAGTGCTAGAGTGGGCAAGCCCCAGCATTTT. V gene TRBV20-1 combines with J gene TRBJ1-5; D is unclear. The CDR3 is made up of 11 amino acids. Germline CDR1 DFQATT, CDR2 SNEGSKA (reference sequence). Trimming pared 1 base from V and 8 bases from J, leaving 6 bases between.

The chain couples TRBV6-5 to TRBJ1-1; no definite D call. The length of the CDR3 is 11 residues. Trimming took off 5 bases at V and 4 bases at J, with 5 bases between the two ends. Looked up from germline, CDR1 is MNHEY and CDR2 is SVGAGI. CDR3 residues: CASSAGTEAFF. The CDR3 nucleotides are TGTGCCAGCAGTGCCGGCACTGAAGCTTTCTTT.

The CDR3 loop reads CASSSLAGPQNEQFF. The DNA for the CDR3 is TGTGCCAGCAGCTCCTTAGCGGGACCTCAAAATGAGCAGTTCTTC. The rearrangement joins TRBV11-2 to TRBJ2-1; 8 bases fit TRBD2. V trimming: 4 bases; J trimming: 7 bases; junction bases outside the gene matches: 9. This CDR3 comprises 15 residues. Germline assignment: CDR1 SGHAT and CDR2 FQNNGV.

The chain employs TRBV5-1 and TRBJ2-3, with D perhaps matching TRBD2 (5 bases). Trimming left V 4 bases short and J 6 bases short, with 15 bases between. Germline loops: CDR1 SGHRS, CDR2 YFSETQ. The CDR3 has 14 residues. Here the CDR3 DNA reads TGCGCCAGCAGCAAAAACCTAGCCGGGGATACGCAGTATTTT. Translated: CASSKNLAGDTQYF.

This clone has a handful of counts. The chain joins TRBV4-2 to TRBJ2-7, with a weak D call TRBD2 (6 bases). In germline, CDR1 is LGHNA, CDR2 YNFKEQ. This CDR3 is 13 amino acids long. The V end lost 0 bases, the J end lost 7 bases, and 10 bases lay between the germline ends. CDR3 residues: CASSQDGGSEQYF. The CDR3, as DNA: TGTGCCAGCAGCCAAGATGGGGGGTCAGAGCAGTACTTC.

The chain uses TRBV27 and TRBJ1-2, with D perhaps TRBD1 (6 bases). The germline V gene encodes CDR1 MNHEY and CDR2 SMNVEV (reference sequence). V was shortened by 8 bases and J by 8 bases, with 21 bases between the two germline ends. The CDR3 runs to 14 residues. The CDR3 is CASGLDRYRGGYTF. The CDR3 nucleotides read TGTGCCAGCGGTCTAGACAGGTATCGAGGCGGCTACACCTTC.

The V gene is TRBV7-9, the J gene TRBJ1-2; weak D call: TRBD1 (6 bases). The CDR3 extends over 17 amino acids. The V gene's germline CDR1 is SEHNR and CDR2 FQNEAQ (reference sequence). V shed 5 bases and J shed 4 bases, with 23 bases lying between them. CDR3: CASSQQLQHRVSYGYTF. The CDR3 coding sequence is TGTGCCAGCAGCCAACAACTCCAACACAGGGTCTCCTATGGCTACACCTTC.

The V and J genes are TRBV4-1 and TRBJ2-3; 11 nucleotides line up with TRBD2. CDR3 length: 17 amino acids. V lost 1 base, J lost 4 bases, and 7 bases stayed unmatched. Germline-derived CDR1 and CDR2 are MGHRA and YSYEKL. DNA of the CDR3: TGCGCCAGCAGCCAAGGAACAATAGCGGGGGGGCCAGATACGCAGTATTTT. Translated, it gives CASSQGTIAGGPDTQYF.

The J gene is TRBJ2-1, the V gene TRBV7-6; the match to TRBD2 covers 7 bases. The germline V gene has CDR1 SGHVS and CDR2 FNYEAQ. The CDR3 spans 14 residues. V was clipped by 0 bases and J by 8 bases; unmatched bases: 4. CDR3 protein: CASSLAGGRYEQFF. The CDR3 DNA sequence: TGTGCCAGCAGCTTAGCGGGAGGGCGGTATGAGCAGTTCTTC.

The J gene is TRBJ2-1, the V gene TRBV18, with 8 bases fitting TRBD2. The ends lost 8 bases at V and 7 bases at J; junction bases unmatched: 13. CDR1 is KGHSH, CDR2 LQKENI, per germline. The CDR3 loop spans 15 amino acids. As DNA, the CDR3 is TGTGCCAGCCAGAAAGCGGGAGCACTGGGTAATGAGCAGTTCTTC. It translates to CASQKAGALGNEQFF.

This chain uses TRBV28 with TRBJ2-7; a possible D gene is TRBD1 (5 bases). Trimming removed 5 bases at V and 4 bases at J, with 9 bases between. Germline CDR1 MDHEN, CDR2 SYDVKM. The CDR3 is made up of 12 amino acids. The CDR3 region is CASSQGEYEQYF. The CDR3 DNA follows: TGTGCCAGCAGTCAAGGGGAATACGAGCAGTACTTC.

This clone was picked up one time. This rearrangement joins TRBV28 to TRBJ1-5, with TRBD1 identical over 8 bases. CDR3 length: 16 residues. Germline trimming cut 4 bases from V and 6 bases from J; bases unmatched to any gene: 11. Germline-derived CDR1 and CDR2 are MDHEN and SYDVKM. CDR3 region: CASSSAARGQGQPQHF. CDR3 sequence (DNA): TGTGCCAGCAGTTCCGCGGCCAGGGGGCAAGGTCAGCCCCAGCATTTT.

The chain has TRBV19 and TRBJ2-5, with TRBD2 matching 10 bases. Trimming took 7 bases from V and 5 from J; bases not matched to a gene: 10. This CDR3 spans 15 amino acids. The germline V gene has CDR1 LNHDA and CDR2 SQIVND (reference sequence). The CDR3 sequence: CASTLKRGGVETQYF. CDR3 DNA sequence: TGTGCCAGTACTTTGAAGCGGGGGGGCGTGGAGACCCAGTACTTC.

The chain links TRBV6-1 to TRBJ1-1, with 8 bases lining up with TRBD1. Germline CDR1 is MNHNS and CDR2 is SASEGT. This CDR3 is built from 14 residues. After removal of 4 bases from V and 4 bases from J, the junction contained 5 bases not matched to a gene. The DNA of the CDR3 is TGTGCCAGCAGTGGTACAGGGGGGAGCACTGAAGCTTTCTTT. It encodes CASSGTGGSTEAFF.

V is TRBV12-5 and J is TRBJ1-2; TRBD1 might be the D (6 bases). Trimming shortened V by 7 bases and J by 4 bases, and 19 bases separated the two germline ends. This CDR3 is 15 amino acids long. Looked up from germline, CDR1 is LGHNT and CDR2 is FRNRAP. Here the CDR3 DNA reads TGTGCTAGTGTCATTAACAAATCAGGGGTCTATGGCTACACCTTC. Protein: CASVINKSGVYGYTF.

This chain joins TRBV18 and TRBJ2-3, with D tentatively TRBD1 (5 bases). The CDR3 covers 16 residues. Per the germline V gene, CDR1 is KGHSH and CDR2 is LQKENI. The V end was cut by 3 bases, the J end by 1 base, with 14 bases between. The CDR3 DNA is TGTGCCAGCTCACCGGCTGCAGGGTCGCGCACAGATACGCAGTATTTT. Its translation: CASSPAAGSRTDTQYF.